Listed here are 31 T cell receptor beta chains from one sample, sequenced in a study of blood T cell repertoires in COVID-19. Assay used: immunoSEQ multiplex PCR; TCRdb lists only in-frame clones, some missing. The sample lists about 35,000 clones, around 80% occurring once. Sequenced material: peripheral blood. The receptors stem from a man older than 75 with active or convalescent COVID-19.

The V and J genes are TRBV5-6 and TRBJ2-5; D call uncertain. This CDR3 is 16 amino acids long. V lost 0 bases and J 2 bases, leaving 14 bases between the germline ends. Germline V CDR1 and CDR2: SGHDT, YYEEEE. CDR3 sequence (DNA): TGTGCCAGCAGCTTGGGTGTATTCAGAGCGCAAGAGACCCAGTACTTC. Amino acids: CASSLGVFRAQETQYF.

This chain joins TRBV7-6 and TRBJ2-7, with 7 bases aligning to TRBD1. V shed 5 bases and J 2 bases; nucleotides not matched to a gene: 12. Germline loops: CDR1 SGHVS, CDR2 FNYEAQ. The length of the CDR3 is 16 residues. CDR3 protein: CASSPRTGTRAYEQYF. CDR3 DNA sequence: TGTGCCAGCAGCCCGAGGACAGGCACGAGGGCCTACGAGCAGTACTTC.

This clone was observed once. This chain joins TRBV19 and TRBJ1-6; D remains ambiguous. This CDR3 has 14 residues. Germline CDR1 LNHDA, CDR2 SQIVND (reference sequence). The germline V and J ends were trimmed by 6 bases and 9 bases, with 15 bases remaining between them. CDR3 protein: CASSPPAEPSPLHF. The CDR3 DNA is TGTGCCAGTAGCCCTCCAGCGGAACCTTCACCCCTCCACTTT.

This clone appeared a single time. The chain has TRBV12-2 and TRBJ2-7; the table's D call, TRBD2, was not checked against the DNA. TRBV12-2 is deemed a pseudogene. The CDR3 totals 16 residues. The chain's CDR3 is CASRLAGSGRAYEQYF. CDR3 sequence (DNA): TGTGCAAGTCGCTTAGCGGGCAGCGGGCGCGCCTACGAGCAGTACTTC.

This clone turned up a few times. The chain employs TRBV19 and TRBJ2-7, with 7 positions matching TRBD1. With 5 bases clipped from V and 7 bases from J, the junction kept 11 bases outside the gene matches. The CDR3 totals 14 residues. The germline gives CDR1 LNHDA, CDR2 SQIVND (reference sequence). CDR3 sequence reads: CASSRTGVKREQYF. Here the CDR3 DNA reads TGTGCCAGTAGTCGAACAGGGGTGAAAAGGGAGCAGTACTTC.

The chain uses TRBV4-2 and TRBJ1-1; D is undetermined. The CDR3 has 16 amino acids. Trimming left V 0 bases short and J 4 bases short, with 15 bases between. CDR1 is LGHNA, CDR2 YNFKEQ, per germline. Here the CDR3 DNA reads TGTGCCAGCAGCCAAGACCCGCGGGGAGGGTTCACTGAAGCTTTCTTT. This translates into CASSQDPRGGFTEAFF.

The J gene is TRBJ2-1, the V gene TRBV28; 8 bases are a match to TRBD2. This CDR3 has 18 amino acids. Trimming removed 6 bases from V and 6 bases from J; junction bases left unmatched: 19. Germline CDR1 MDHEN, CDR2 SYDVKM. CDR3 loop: CASSPPGLDLLMGNEQFF. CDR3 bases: TGTGCCAGCAGCCCACCGGGACTAGATCTGCTAATGGGCAATGAGCAGTTCTTC. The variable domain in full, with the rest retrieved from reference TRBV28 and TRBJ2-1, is DVKVTQSSRYLVKRTGEKVFLECVQDMDHENMFWYRQDPGLGLRLIYFSYDVKMKEKGDIPEGYSVSREKKERFSLILESASTNQTSMYLCASSPPGLDLLMGNEQFFGPGTRLTVL.

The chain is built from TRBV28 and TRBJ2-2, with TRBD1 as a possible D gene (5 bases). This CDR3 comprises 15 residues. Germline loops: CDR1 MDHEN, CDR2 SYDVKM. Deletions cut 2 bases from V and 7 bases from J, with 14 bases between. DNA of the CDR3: TGTGCCAGCAGTTTAAGTCCCAGGGTTGGCGGGGAGCTGTTTTTT. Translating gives CASSLSPRVGGELFF.

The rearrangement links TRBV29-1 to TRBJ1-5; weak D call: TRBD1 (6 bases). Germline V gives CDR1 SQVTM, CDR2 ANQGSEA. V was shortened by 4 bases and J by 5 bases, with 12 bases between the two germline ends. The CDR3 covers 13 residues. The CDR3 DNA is TGCAGCGTTGGGGACACCTCGGATCAGCCCCAGCATTTT. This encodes CSVGDTSDQPQHF.

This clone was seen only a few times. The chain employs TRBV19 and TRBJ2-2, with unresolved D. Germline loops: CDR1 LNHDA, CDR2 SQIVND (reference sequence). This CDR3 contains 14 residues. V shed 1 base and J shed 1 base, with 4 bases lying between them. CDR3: CASSIGRNTGELFF. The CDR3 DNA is TGTGCCAGTAGTATAGGTCGGAACACCGGGGAGCTGTTTTTT.

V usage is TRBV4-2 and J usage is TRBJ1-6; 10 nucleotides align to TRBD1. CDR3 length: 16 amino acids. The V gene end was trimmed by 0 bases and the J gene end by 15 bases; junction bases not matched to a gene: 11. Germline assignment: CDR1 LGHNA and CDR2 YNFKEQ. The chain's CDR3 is CASSQDVMGQGLFLHF. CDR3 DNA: TGTGCCAGCAGCCAAGATGTCATGGGACAGGGGCTGTTCCTCCACTTT.

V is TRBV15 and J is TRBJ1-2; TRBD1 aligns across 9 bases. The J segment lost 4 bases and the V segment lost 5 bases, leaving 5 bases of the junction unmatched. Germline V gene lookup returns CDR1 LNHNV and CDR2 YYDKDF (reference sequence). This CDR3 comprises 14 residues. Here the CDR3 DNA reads TGTGCCACCAGCGTGGACAGGGGCCTCTATGGCTACACCTTC. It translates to CATSVDRGLYGYTF.

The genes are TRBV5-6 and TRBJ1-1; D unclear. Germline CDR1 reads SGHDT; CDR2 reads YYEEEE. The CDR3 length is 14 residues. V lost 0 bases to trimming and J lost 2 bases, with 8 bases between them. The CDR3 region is CASSLDGLNTEAFF. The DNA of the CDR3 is TGTGCCAGCAGCTTGGACGGACTAAACACTGAAGCTTTCTTT.

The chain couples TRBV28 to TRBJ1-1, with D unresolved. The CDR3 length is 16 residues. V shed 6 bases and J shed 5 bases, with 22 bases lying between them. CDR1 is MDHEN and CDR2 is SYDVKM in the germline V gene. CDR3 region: CASSIHIGVPGTEAFF. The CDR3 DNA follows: TGTGCCAGCAGCATCCATATTGGGGTCCCGGGGACTGAAGCTTTCTTT.

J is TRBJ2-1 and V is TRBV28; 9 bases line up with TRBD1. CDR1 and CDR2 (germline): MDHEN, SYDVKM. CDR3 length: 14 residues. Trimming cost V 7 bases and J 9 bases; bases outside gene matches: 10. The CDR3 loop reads CASIRGQGVSEQFF. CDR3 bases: TGTGCCAGCATAAGGGGACAGGGTGTTAGTGAGCAGTTCTTC.

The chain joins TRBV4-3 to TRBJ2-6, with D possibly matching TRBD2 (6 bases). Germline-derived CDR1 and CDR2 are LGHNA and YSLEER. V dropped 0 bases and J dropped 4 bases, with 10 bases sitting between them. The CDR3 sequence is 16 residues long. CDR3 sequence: CASSQDGGTGANVLTF. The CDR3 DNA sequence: TGCGCCAGCAGCCAAGATGGCGGGACCGGGGCCAACGTCCTGACTTTC.

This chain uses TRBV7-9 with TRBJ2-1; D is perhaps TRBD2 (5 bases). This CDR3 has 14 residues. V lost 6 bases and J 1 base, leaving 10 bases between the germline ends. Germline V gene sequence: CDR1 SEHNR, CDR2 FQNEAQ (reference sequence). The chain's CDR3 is CASSQGSSYNEQFF. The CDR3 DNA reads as TGTGCCAGCAGTCAAGGGAGTTCCTACAATGAGCAGTTCTTC. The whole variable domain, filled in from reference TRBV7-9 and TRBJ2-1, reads DTGVSQNPRHKITKRGQNVTFRCDPISEHNRLYWYRQTLGQGPEFLTYFQNEAQLEKSRLLSDRFSAERPKGSFSTLEIQRTEQGDSAMYLCASSQGSSYNEQFFGPGTRLTVL.

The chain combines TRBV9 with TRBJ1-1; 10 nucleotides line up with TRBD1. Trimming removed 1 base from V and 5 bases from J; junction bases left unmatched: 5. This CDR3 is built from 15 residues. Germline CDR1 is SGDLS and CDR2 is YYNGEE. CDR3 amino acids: CASSVSGTGVTEAFF. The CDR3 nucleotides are TGTGCCAGCAGCGTATCAGGGACAGGGGTAACTGAAGCTTTCTTT.

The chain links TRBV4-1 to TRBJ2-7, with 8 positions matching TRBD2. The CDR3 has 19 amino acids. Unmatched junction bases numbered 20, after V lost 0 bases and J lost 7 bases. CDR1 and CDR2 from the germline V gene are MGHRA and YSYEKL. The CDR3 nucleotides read TGCGCCAGCAGCCAAGAAGCTACTCCCGTGACTAGCGTGATAAAAGAGCAGTACTTC. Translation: CASSQEATPVTSVIKEQYF.

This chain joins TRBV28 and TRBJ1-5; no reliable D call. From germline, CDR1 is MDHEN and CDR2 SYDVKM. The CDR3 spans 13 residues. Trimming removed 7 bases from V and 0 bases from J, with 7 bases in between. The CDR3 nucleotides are TGTGCCAGCATTGGCGGTAGCAATCAGCCCCAGCATTTT. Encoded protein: CASIGGSNQPQHF.

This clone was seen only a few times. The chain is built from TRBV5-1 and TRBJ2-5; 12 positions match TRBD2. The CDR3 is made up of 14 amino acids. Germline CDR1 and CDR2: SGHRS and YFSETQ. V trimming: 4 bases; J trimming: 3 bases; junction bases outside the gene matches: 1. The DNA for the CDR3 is TGCGCCAGCAGCAGGACTAGCGGGGAAGAGACCCAGTACTTC. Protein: CASSRTSGEETQYF.

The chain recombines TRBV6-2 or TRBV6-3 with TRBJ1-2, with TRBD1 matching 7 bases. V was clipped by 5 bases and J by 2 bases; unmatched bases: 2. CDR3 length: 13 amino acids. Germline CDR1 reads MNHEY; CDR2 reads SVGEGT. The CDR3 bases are TGTGCCAGCAGTGACAGGGTCAACTATGGCTACACCTTC. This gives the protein CASSDRVNYGYTF.

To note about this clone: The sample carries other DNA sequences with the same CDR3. The CDR3 spells CASSLVGGQGTGELFF. The CDR3, as DNA: TGCGCCAGCAGCTTGGTTGGCGGTCAGGGCACCGGGGAGCTGTTTTTT. The chain carries TRBV5-1 and TRBJ2-2, with D perhaps matching TRBD1 (5 bases). The V gene lost 0 bases and the J gene lost 4 bases, with 13 bases spanning the gap. This CDR3 is 16 amino acids long. Looked up from germline, CDR1 is SGHRS and CDR2 is YFSETQ.

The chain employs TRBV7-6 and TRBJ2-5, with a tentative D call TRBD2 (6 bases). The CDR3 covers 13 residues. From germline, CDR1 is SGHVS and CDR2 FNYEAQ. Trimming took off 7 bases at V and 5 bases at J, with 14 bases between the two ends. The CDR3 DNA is TGTGCCAGCAAAGGAGGGCAAATGGAGACCCAGTACTTC. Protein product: CASKGGQMETQYF.

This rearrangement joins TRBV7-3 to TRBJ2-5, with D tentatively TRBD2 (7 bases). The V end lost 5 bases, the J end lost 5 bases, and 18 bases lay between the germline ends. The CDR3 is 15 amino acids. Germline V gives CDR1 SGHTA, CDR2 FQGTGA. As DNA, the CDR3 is TGTGCCAGCAGCCCCTCGGGAGCGGGACACGAGACCCAGTACTTC. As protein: CASSPSGAGHETQYF.

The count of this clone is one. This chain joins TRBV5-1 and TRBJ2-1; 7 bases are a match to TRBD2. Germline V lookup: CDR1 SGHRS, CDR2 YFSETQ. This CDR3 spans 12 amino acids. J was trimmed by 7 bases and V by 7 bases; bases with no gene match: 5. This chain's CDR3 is CASGDYGNEQFF. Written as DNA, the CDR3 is TGCGCCAGCGGGGACTACGGGAATGAGCAGTTCTTC.

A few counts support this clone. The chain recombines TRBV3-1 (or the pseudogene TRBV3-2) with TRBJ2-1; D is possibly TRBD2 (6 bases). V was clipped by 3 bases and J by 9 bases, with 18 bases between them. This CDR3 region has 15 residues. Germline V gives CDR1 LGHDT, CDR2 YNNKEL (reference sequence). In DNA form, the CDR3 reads TGTGCCAGCAGCCATCGGATGCTAGCGCGGCCTGAGCAGTTCTTC. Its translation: CASSHRMLARPEQFF.

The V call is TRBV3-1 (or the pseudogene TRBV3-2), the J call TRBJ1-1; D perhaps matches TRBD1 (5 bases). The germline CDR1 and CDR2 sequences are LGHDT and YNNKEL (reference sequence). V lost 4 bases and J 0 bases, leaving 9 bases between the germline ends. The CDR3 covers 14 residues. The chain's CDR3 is CASSPTVLNTEAFF. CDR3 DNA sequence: TGTGCCAGCAGCCCGACAGTTTTGAACACTGAAGCTTTCTTT.

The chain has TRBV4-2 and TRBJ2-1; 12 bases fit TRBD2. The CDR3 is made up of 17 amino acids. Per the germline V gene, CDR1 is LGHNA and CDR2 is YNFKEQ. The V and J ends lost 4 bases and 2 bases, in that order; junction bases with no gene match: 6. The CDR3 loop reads CASSLRSSGRAYNEQFF. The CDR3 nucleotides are TGTGCCAGCAGCCTGAGGTCTAGCGGGAGGGCCTACAATGAGCAGTTCTTC.

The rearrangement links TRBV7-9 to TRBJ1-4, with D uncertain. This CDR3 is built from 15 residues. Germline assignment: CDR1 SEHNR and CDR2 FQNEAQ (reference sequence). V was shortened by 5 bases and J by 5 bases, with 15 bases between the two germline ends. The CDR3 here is CASSALLEGNEKLFF. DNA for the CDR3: TGTGCCAGCAGCGCCCTTTTGGAGGGAAATGAAAAACTGTTTTTT.

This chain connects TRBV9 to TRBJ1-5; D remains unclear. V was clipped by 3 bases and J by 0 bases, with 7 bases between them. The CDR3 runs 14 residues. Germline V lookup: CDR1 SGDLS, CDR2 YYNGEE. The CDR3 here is CASSETDSNQPQHF. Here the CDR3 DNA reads TGTGCCAGCAGCGAAACAGATAGCAATCAGCCCCAGCATTTT.